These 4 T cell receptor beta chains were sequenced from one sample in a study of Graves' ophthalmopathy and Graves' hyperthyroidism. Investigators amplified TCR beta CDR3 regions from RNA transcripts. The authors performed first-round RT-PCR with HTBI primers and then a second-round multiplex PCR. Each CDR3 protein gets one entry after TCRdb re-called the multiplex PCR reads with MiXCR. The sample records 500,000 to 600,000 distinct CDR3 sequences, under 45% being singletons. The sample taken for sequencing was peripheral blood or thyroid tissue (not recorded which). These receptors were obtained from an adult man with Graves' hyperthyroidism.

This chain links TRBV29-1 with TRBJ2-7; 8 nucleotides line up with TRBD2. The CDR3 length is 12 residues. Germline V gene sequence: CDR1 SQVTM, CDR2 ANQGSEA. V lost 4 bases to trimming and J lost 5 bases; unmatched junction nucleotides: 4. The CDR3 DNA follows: TGCAGCGTTGCGGGAGGGATAGACGAGCAGTACTTC. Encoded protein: CSVAGGIDEQYF.

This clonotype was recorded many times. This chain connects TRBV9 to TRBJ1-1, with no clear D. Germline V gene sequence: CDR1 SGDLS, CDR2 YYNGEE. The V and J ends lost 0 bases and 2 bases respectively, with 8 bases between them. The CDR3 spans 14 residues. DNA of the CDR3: TGTGCCAGCAGCGTAGATTATGGTAACACTGAAGCTTTCTTT. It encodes CASSVDYGNTEAFF.

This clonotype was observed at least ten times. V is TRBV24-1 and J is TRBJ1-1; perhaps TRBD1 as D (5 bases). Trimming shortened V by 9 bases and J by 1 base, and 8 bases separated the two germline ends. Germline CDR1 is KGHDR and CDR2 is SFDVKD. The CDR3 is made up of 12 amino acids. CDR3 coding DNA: TGTGCCACCGGGGCAGGGAACACTGAAGCTTTCTTT. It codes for CATGAGNTEAFF.

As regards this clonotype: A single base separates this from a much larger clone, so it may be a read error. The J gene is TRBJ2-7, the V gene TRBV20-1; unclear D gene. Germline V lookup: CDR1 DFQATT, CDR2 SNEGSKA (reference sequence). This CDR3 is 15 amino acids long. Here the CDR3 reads CSARGDGVYLYGQYF. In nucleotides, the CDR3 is TGCAGTGCTAGAGGGGATGGGGTCTATCTTTACGGGCAGTACTTC.